Shown below are 30 T cell receptor beta chains from a single sample sequenced in a study of OX40 agonist ivuxolimab in advanced cancers. Some clones are missing from TCRdb's copy, which holds only in-frame ones; the method was immunoSEQ multiplex PCR. The repertoire consists of around 36,000 clones, with more than 65% occurring once and the leading ten covering more than 14%. The material sequenced was CD4+ or CD8+ T cells sorted from blood, taken in a trial of the OX40 agonist ivuxolimab. These TCRs come from an adult with an advanced solid tumor such as melanoma, head and neck, liver or kidney cancer.

In its sample, this clone was seen a few times. J is TRBJ2-3 and V is TRBV6-5; the match to TRBD1 covers 9 bases. The CDR3 length is 12 residues. Losses at the gene ends were 6 bases for V and 5 bases for J; bases not matched to a gene: 0. The germline gives CDR1 MNHEY, CDR2 SVGAGI. DNA for the CDR3: TGTGCCAGCAGGACAGGGGGAGATACGCAGTATTTT. This translates into CASRTGGDTQYF.

The J gene is TRBJ1-2, the V gene TRBV28; no definite D call. CDR3 length: 17 amino acids. Germline V lookup: CDR1 MDHEN, CDR2 SYDVKM. Trimming cost V 4 bases and J 4 bases, with 22 bases left between them. The CDR3: CASSYNGRTRRLYGYTF. Written as DNA, the CDR3 is TGTGCCAGCAGTTATAATGGTAGGACCCGACGTCTCTATGGCTACACCTTC.

V usage is TRBV6-1 and J usage is TRBJ2-3, with D perhaps matching TRBD1 (5 bases). Between the trimmed V and J ends, which lost 1 base and 3 bases, there was a span of 11 bases. The CDR3 sequence is 15 residues long. In germline, CDR1 is MNHNS, CDR2 SASEGT. CDR3 loop: CASSEVGQGTDTQYF. In nucleotides, the CDR3 is TGTGCCAGCAGTGAAGTGGGCCAGGGAACAGATACGCAGTATTTT.

The chain recombines TRBV12-5 with TRBJ2-3; 8 nucleotides align to TRBD2. Germline V gene lookup returns CDR1 LGHNT and CDR2 FRNRAP. CDR3 length equals 16 residues. This chain's CDR3 is CAVARGVPPSTDTQYF. CDR3 nucleotide sequence: TGTGCCGTCGCGCGGGGGGTACCACCGAGCACAGATACGCAGTATTTT. The complete variable domain, with remaining parts taken from reference TRBV12-5 and TRBJ2-3, reads DARVTQTPRHKVTEMGQEVTMRCQPILGHNTVFWYRQTMMQGLELLAYFRNRAPLDDSGMPKDRFSAEMPDATLATLKIQPSEPRDSAVYFCAVARGVPPSTDTQYFGPGTRLTVL.

There are a few counts of this clone. The genes are TRBV4-1 and TRBJ1-4, with TRBD1 matching 8 bases. The V and J ends lost 1 base and 6 bases, in that order; junction bases with no gene match: 7. The CDR3 is made up of 16 amino acids. Germline V gene lookup returns CDR1 MGHRA and CDR2 YSYEKL. CDR3 protein: CASSQAYTGGDEKLFF. Here the CDR3 DNA reads TGCGCCAGCAGCCAAGCCTATACAGGGGGGGATGAAAAACTGTTTTTT.

The chain recombines TRBV2 with TRBJ2-7; TRBD2 matches at 7 bases. This CDR3 is 13 amino acids long. Germline V CDR1 and CDR2: SNHLY, FYNNEI. Trimming took 10 bases from V and 0 from J; bases not matched to a gene: 6. For the CDR3, the DNA is TGTGCCACCGAGCGGGACTCCTCCTACGAGCAGTACTTC. Translating gives CATERDSSYEQYF.

The chain recombines TRBV15 with TRBJ1-2; 9 bases are shared with TRBD1. Trimming cost V 5 bases and J 13 bases; bases outside gene matches: 17. CDR3 length: 15 residues. Germline loops: CDR1 LNHNV, CDR2 YYDKDF (reference sequence). The CDR3 sequence is CATSPGGNRGREATF. The CDR3 region has the DNA TGTGCCACCAGCCCCGGAGGAAACAGGGGGCGCGAGGCCACCTTC. The full variable domain, completed using reference TRBV15 and TRBJ1-2, is DAMVIQNPRYQVTQFGKPVTLSCSQTLNHNVMYWYQQKSSQAPKLLFHYYDKDFNNEADTPDNFQSRRPNTSFCFLDIRSPGLGDTAMYLCATSPGGNRGREATFGSGTRLTVV.

This rearrangement joins TRBV9 to TRBJ2-5; 7 bases fit TRBD1. CDR3 size: 14 residues. After removal of 4 bases from V and 11 bases from J, the junction contained 14 bases not matched to a gene. Per the germline V gene, CDR1 is SGDLS and CDR2 is YYNGEE. CDR3 amino acids: CASSYWTGAMGQYF. In DNA, the CDR3 is TGTGCCAGCAGCTACTGGACAGGAGCGATGGGGCAGTACTTC.

This chain connects TRBV11-2 to TRBJ1-2; weak D call: TRBD1 (5 bases). CDR1 and CDR2 from the germline V gene are SGHAT and FQNNGV. This CDR3 spans 12 amino acids. With 5 bases removed from V and 8 bases from J, the gap between germline ends came to 12 bases. Here the CDR3 reads CASSPGTVGYTF. CDR3 nucleotide sequence: TGTGCCAGCAGCCCGGGGACCGTCGGCTACACCTTC. The complete variable domain, with remaining parts taken from reference TRBV11-2 and TRBJ1-2, reads EAGVAQSPRYKIIEKRQSVAFWCNPISGHATLYWYQQILGQGPKLLIQFQNNGVVDDSQLPKDRFSAERLKGVDSTLKIQPAKLEDSAVYLCASSPGTVGYTFGSGTRLTVV.

The chain uses TRBV19 and TRBJ2-1; D may match TRBD1 or TRBD2 (5 bases each). V lost 0 bases to trimming and J lost 6 bases, with 12 bases between them. The germline V gene has CDR1 LNHDA and CDR2 SQIVND (reference sequence). CDR3 length: 15 amino acids. CDR3 nucleotide sequence: TGTGCCAGTAGTATAGACAGGGAGATAGGCAATGAGCAGTTCTTC. This sequence encodes CASSIDREIGNEQFF.

This chain connects TRBV12-5 to TRBJ2-2, with TRBD1 matching 7 bases. The germline V gene encodes CDR1 LGHNT and CDR2 FRNRAP. The junction had 7 bases not matched to a gene; V was cut back by 7 bases and J by 5 bases. This CDR3 has 14 amino acids. The CDR3 bases are TGTGCTAGTGCCCCAGGGGGTAGTACCGGGGAGCTGTTTTTT. Translated: CASAPGGSTGELFF.

Comment on this clone: Other DNA sequences in the same sample also yield this CDR3. The chain links TRBV2 to TRBJ1-1, with D unclear. V was pared by 5 bases and J by 2 bases, with 9 bases between. CDR1 SNHLY and CDR2 FYNNEI come from the germline V gene. The CDR3 spans 13 residues. DNA for the CDR3: TGTGCCAGCAGTCCTGGGCCCAACACTGAAGCTTTCTTT. This codes for CASSPGPNTEAFF.

V gene TRBV28 combines with J gene TRBJ2-2; 12 nucleotides agree with TRBD2. Germline CDR1 reads MDHEN; CDR2 reads SYDVKM. The CDR3 is made up of 15 amino acids. V lost 4 bases to trimming and J lost 6 bases; unmatched junction nucleotides: 3. CDR3 amino acids: CASSSPSGGAGELFF. For the CDR3, the DNA is TGTGCCAGCAGTTCCCCTAGCGGGGGGGCCGGGGAGCTGTTTTTT.

This chain uses TRBV19 with TRBJ1-5; D gene ambiguous. The CDR3 consists of 15 residues. Trimming took off 5 bases at V and 3 bases at J, with 14 bases between the two ends. Per germline, CDR1 LNHDA and CDR2 SQIVND (reference sequence). The CDR3 nucleotides are TGTGCCAGTAGTCCCTGGACGGGCAACAATCAGCCCCAGCATTTT. Amino acids: CASSPWTGNNQPQHF.

The chain couples TRBV9 to TRBJ2-1; D remains unclear. V dropped 4 bases and J dropped 7 bases, with 12 bases sitting between them. The CDR3 is made up of 13 amino acids. Looked up from germline, CDR1 is SGDLS and CDR2 is YYNGEE. The CDR3 region has the DNA TGTGCCAGCAGCCCTTACTCGGGTAATGAGCAGTTCTTC. It codes for CASSPYSGNEQFF.

The chain combines TRBV6-1 with TRBJ1-6; D perhaps matches TRBD1 (6 bases). The germline gives CDR1 MNHNS, CDR2 SASEGT. The CDR3 contains 15 residues. Trimming pared 2 bases from V and 10 bases from J, leaving 15 bases between. The CDR3 region is CASSESAGERSPLHF. For the CDR3, the DNA is TGTGCCAGCAGTGAATCCGCAGGGGAACGATCACCCCTCCACTTT.

The V call is TRBV18, the J call TRBJ2-1, with 9 bases that match TRBD2. V gave up 5 bases and J gave up 4 bases; unmatched junction bases: 6. CDR3 size: 15 residues. The germline gives CDR1 KGHSH, CDR2 LQKENI. The CDR3 loop reads CASSDASGDYNEQFF. CDR3 nucleotides: TGTGCCAGCTCAGACGCTAGCGGGGATTACAATGAGCAGTTCTTC.

V usage is TRBV2 and J usage is TRBJ2-7; D perhaps matches TRBD1 (5 bases). CDR3 length: 17 amino acids. Per germline, CDR1 SNHLY and CDR2 FYNNEI. Trimming took off 4 bases at V and 4 bases at J, with 23 bases between the two ends. The CDR3 nucleotides are TGTGCCAGCAGTGGTCGACAGACGGGTCGTTCTTTTTACGAGCAGTACTTC. It is translated as CASSGRQTGRSFYEQYF.

The J gene is TRBJ1-6, the V gene TRBV9, with D uncertain. Germline CDR1 and CDR2: SGDLS and YYNGEE. The CDR3 loop spans 15 amino acids. Trimming stripped 0 bases from V and 7 bases from J, with 11 bases between. The CDR3 DNA sequence: TGTGCCAGCAGCGTAGATAGTCAGGCGAATTCACCCCTCCACTTT. Translation: CASSVDSQANSPLHF. Based on the CDR3 plus reference TRBV9 and TRBJ1-6, the full variable domain is DSGVTQTPKHLITATGQRVTLRCSPRSGDLSVYWYQQSLDQGLQFLIQYYNGEERAKGNILERFSAQQFPDLHSELNLSSLELGDSALYFCASSVDSQANSPLHFGNGTRLTVT.

This clone was recorded only once. The chain couples TRBV5-6 to TRBJ1-1; no clear D. The V gene's germline CDR1 is SGHDT and CDR2 YYEEEE. Trimming took off 3 bases at V and 10 bases at J, with 10 bases between the two ends. This CDR3 is built from 11 residues. The CDR3 nucleotides read TGTGCCAGCAGCTCCAGGACTAGAGCTTTCTTT. Protein sequence: CASSSRTRAFF. The full variable domain, with the rest looked up from reference TRBV5-6 and TRBJ1-1, is DAGVTQSPTHLIKTRGQQVTLRCSPKSGHDTVSWYQQALGQGPQFIFQYYEEEERQRGNFPDRFSGHQFPNYSSELNVNALLLGDSALYLCASSSRTRAFFGQGTRLTVV.

V is TRBV7-8 and J is TRBJ2-7, with D maybe TRBD2 (6 bases). In germline, CDR1 is SGHVS, CDR2 FQNEAQ. The CDR3 is 16 residues long. V was trimmed by 6 bases and J by 0 bases, leaving 18 bases between them. As DNA, the CDR3 is TGTGCCAGCAGGCTTCGATCGGGACTGACCTCCTACGAGCAGTACTTC. Its protein is CASRLRSGLTSYEQYF.

Only a few counts were recorded for this clone. The V and J genes are TRBV13 and TRBJ2-4; unclear D gene. The germline CDR1 and CDR2 sequences are PRHDT and FYEKMQ (reference sequence). The CDR3 covers 18 residues. Trimming cost V 3 bases and J 0 bases, with 18 bases left between them. The DNA for the CDR3 is TGTGCCAGCAGCTTCGGGTTAGGTCAGGTTGGAGCCAAAAACATTCAGTACTTC. This translates into CASSFGLGQVGAKNIQYF.

The chain links TRBV6-5 to TRBJ2-7, with 7 bases fitting TRBD1. Unmatched junction bases numbered 4, after V lost 5 bases and J lost 0 bases. The V gene's germline CDR1 is MNHEY and CDR2 SVGAGI. CDR3 size: 14 residues. This CDR3 is CASSPTGDSYEQYF. The CDR3 coding sequence is TGTGCCAGCAGTCCTACAGGGGACTCCTACGAGCAGTACTTC.

The CDR3 DNA sequence: TGTGCCAGTAGTACGGGCGGGACCGTAGGTTACCAAGAGACCCAGTACTTC. This gives the protein CASSTGGTVGYQETQYF. J is TRBJ2-5 and V is TRBV19; tentative D call: TRBD2 (6 bases). The CDR3 contains 17 residues. Per the germline V gene, CDR1 is LNHDA and CDR2 is SQIVND (reference sequence). Trimming removed 4 bases from V and 0 bases from J, with 18 bases in between.

The rearrangement links TRBV4-2 to TRBJ2-1; 9 bases line up with TRBD1. The V segment lost 1 base and the J segment 2 bases; nucleotides outside the gene matches: 9. This CDR3 is 18 amino acids long. The germline gives CDR1 LGHNA, CDR2 YNFKEQ. The CDR3: CASSQGETGTGTYNEQFF. CDR3 DNA sequence: TGTGCCAGCAGCCAAGGAGAAACCGGGACAGGGACCTACAATGAGCAGTTCTTC.

The chain uses TRBV5-5 and TRBJ2-7; no clear D gene. The CDR3 spans 12 residues. The V end was cut by 2 bases, the J end by 6 bases, with 9 bases between. The germline V gene encodes CDR1 SGHKS and CDR2 YYEKEE (reference sequence). This chain's CDR3 is CASSFYVGEQYF. DNA for the CDR3: TGTGCCAGCAGCTTTTATGTTGGCGAGCAGTACTTC.

The chain couples TRBV2 to TRBJ1-2, with 10 bases that match TRBD1. The CDR3 totals 14 residues. Germline CDR1 and CDR2: SNHLY and FYNNEI. V dropped 7 bases and J dropped 2; count of bases not matched to a gene: 4. The CDR3 region has the DNA TGTGCCAGCAACCTGGACAGGGGGAACTATGGCTACACCTTC. It yields the protein CASNLDRGNYGYTF.

In this sample, this clone turned up a few times. The chain uses TRBV5-1 and TRBJ1-1; D remains unclear. In germline, CDR1 is SGHRS, CDR2 YFSETQ. The CDR3 is made up of 17 amino acids. V was shortened by 0 bases and J by 0 bases, with 15 bases between the two germline ends. In DNA form, the CDR3 reads TGCGCCAGCAGCTTGGCTATACCGGGAAAAATGAACACTGAAGCTTTCTTT. Amino acid sequence: CASSLAIPGKMNTEAFF.

The CDR3 spells CASSPSPETQYF. The CDR3 bases are TGTGCCAGCAGCCCTTCACCGGAGACCCAGTACTTC. This chain joins TRBV5-6 and TRBJ2-5; D is unresolved. The CDR3 covers 12 residues. V lost 4 bases to trimming and J lost 5 bases, with 9 bases between them. Germline CDR1 reads SGHDT; CDR2 reads YYEEEE.

This clone was counted a single time. This chain links TRBV15 with TRBJ1-1; TRBD1 matches 9 bases. After removal of 2 bases from V and 5 bases from J, the junction contained 6 bases not matched to a gene. There are 15 residues in the CDR3. Germline loops: CDR1 LNHNV, CDR2 YYDKDF (reference sequence). CDR3 region: CATSRRGQGWTEAFF. DNA of the CDR3: TGTGCCACCAGCAGACGGGGACAGGGTTGGACTGAAGCTTTCTTT.